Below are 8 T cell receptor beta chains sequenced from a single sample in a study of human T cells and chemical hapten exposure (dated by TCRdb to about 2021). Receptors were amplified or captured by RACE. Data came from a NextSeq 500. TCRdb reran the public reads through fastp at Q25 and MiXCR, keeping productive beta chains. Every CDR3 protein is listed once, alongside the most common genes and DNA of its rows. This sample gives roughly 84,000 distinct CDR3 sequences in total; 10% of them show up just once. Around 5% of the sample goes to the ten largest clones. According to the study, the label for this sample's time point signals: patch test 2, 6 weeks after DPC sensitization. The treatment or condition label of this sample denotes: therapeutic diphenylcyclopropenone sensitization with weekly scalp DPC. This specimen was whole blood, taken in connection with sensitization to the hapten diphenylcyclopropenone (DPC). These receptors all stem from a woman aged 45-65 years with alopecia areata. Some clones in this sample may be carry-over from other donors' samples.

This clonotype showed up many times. In DNA form, the CDR3 reads TGCGCCAGCTACAGGGGGGATTCCGGGGAGCTGTTTTTT. It yields the protein CASYRGDSGELFF. The V call is TRBV5-1, the J call TRBJ2-2, with 8 positions matching TRBD1. The CDR3 runs to 13 residues. J was trimmed by 6 bases and V by 7 bases; bases with no gene match: 5. Germline V lookup: CDR1 SGHRS, CDR2 YFSETQ.

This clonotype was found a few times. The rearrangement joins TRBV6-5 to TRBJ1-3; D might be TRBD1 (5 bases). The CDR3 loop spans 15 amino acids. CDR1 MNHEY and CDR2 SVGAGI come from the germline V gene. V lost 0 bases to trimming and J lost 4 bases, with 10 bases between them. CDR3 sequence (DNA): TGTGCCAGCAGTTACTCGACAGCCGCAGGAAACACCATATATTTT. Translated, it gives CASSYSTAAGNTIYF.

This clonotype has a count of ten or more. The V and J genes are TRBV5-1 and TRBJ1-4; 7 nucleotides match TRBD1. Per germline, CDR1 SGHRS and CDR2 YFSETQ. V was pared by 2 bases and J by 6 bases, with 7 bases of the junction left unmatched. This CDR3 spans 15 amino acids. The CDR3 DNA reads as TGCGCCAGCAGCTTCCGAGGGGGCGGGTATGAAAAACTGTTTTTT. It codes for CASSFRGGGYEKLFF.

The chain's CDR3 is CASTPMGGSYNEQFF. CDR3 DNA sequence: TGTGCCAGCACCCCTATGGGAGGGAGTTACAATGAGCAGTTCTTC. The rearrangement links TRBV7-9 to TRBJ2-1, with 7 nucleotides matching TRBD2. CDR1 is SEHNR and CDR2 is FQNEAQ in the germline V gene (reference sequence). The ends lost 7 bases at V and 4 bases at J; junction bases unmatched: 10. This CDR3 is 15 amino acids long.

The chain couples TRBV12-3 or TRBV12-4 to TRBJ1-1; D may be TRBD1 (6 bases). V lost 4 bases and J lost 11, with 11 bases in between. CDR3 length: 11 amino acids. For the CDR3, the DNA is TGTGCCAGCAGTTGGGGGCGGTCGGCTTTCTTT. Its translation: CASSWGRSAFF.

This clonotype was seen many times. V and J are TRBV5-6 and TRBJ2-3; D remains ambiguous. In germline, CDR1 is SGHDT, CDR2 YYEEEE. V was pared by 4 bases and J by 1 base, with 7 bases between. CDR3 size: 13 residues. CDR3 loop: CASSGTGTDTQYF. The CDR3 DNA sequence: TGTGCCAGCAGCGGCACGGGCACAGATACGCAGTATTTT.

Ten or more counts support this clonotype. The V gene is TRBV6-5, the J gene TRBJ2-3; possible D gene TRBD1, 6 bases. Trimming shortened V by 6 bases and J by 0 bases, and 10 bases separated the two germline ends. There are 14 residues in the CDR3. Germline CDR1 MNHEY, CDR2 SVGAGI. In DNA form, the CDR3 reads TGTGCCAGCAGCAGGGGCGGGAGCACAGATACGCAGTATTTT. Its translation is CASSRGGSTDTQYF.

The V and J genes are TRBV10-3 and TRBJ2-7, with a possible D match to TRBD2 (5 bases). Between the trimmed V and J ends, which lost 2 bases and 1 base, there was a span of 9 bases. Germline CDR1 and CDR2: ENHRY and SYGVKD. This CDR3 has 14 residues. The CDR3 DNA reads TGTGCCATCAGTGAGGGAGGAACTTCCTACGAGCAGTACTTC. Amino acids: CAISEGGTSYEQYF.